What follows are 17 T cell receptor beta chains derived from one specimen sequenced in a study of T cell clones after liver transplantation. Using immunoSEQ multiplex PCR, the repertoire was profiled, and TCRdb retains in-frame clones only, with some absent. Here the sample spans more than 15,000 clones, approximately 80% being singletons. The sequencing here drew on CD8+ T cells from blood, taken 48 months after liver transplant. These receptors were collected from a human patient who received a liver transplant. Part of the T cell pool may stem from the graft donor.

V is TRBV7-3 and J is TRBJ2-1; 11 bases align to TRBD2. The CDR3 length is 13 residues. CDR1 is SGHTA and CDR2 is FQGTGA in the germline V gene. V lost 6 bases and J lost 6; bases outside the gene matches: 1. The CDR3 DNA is TGTGCCAGCAGTCTAGCGGGGGGCAATGAGCAGTTCTTC. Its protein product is CASSLAGGNEQFF.

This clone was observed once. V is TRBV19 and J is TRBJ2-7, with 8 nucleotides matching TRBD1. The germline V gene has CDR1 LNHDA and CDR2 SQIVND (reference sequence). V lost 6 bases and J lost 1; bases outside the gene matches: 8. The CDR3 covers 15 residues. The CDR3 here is CASSPRDRPSYEQYF. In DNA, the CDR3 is TGTGCCAGTAGCCCGAGGGACAGGCCATCCTACGAGCAGTACTTC.

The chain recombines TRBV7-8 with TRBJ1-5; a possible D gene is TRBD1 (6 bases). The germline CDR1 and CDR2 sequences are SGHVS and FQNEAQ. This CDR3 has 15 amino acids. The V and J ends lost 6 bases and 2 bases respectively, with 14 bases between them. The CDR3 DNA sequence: TGTGCCAGCAGGGCGGGGGGGCAAGGCAATCAGCCCCAGCATTTT. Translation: CASRAGGQGNQPQHF.

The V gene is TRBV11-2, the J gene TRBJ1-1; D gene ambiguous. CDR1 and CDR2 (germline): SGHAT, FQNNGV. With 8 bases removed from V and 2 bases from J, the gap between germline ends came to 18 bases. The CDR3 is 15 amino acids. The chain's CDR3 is CASRTLPGRNTEAFF. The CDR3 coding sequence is TGTGCCAGCCGAACCCTTCCGGGCCGAAACACTGAAGCTTTCTTT.

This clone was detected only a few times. CDR3 bases: TGCGCCAGCAGCCAAGGGGGAAGGGGGGTCAGCCGAGATTCACCCCTCCACTTT. It translates to CASSQGGRGVSRDSPLHF. The chain employs TRBV4-3 and TRBJ1-6; perhaps TRBD1 as D (6 bases). The V end was cut by 1 base, the J end by 8 bases, with 21 bases between. There are 18 residues in the CDR3. Germline assignment: CDR1 LGHNA and CDR2 YSLEER.

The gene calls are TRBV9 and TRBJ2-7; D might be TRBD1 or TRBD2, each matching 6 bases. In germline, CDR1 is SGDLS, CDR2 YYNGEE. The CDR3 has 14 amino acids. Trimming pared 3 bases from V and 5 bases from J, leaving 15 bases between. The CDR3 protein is CASSAEGGSDEQYF. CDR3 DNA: TGTGCCAGCAGCGCAGAGGGGGGCTCAGACGAGCAGTACTTC.

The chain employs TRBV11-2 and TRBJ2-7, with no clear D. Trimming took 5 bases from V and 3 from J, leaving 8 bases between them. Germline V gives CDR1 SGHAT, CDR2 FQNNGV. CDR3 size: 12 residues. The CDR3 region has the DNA TGTGCCAGCAGCCGGATAGGCTACGAGCAGTACTTC. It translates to CASSRIGYEQYF.

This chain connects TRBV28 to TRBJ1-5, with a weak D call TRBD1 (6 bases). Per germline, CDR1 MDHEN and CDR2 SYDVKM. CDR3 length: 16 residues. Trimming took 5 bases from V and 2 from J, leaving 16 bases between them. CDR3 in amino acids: CASSTRTEGGNQPQHF. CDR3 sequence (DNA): TGTGCCAGCAGTACACGGACTGAGGGGGGCAATCAGCCCCAGCATTTT.

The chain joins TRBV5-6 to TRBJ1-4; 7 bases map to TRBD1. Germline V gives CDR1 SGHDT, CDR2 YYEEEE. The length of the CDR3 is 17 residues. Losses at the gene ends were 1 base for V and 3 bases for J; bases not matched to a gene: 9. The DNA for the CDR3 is TGTGCCAGCAGCTTGATAGGGGGCCTCAACGCTAATGAAAAACTGTTTTTT. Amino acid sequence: CASSLIGGLNANEKLFF.

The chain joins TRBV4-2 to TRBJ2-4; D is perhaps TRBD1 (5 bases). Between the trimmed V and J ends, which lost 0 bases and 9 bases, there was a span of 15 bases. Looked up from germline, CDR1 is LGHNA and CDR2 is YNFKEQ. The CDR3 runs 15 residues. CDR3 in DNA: TGTGCCAGCAGCCAAGACCCACAGGCTCCCGCCATTCAGTACTTC. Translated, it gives CASSQDPQAPAIQYF.

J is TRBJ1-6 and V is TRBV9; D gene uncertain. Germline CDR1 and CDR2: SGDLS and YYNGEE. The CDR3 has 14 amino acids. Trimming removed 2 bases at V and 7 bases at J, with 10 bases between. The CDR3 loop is CASSVKDLNSPLHF. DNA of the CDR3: TGTGCCAGCAGCGTGAAAGATTTGAATTCACCCCTCCACTTT.

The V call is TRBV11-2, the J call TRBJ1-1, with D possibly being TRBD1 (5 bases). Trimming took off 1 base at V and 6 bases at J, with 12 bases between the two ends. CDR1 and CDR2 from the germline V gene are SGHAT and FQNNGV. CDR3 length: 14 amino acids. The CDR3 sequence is CASSLARGFAEAFF. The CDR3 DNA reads TGTGCCAGCAGCTTAGCGCGGGGCTTTGCTGAAGCTTTCTTT.

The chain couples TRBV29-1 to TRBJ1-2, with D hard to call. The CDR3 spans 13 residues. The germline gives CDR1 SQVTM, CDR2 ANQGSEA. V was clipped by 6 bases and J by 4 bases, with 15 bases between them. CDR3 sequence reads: CSVVYDDRYGYTF. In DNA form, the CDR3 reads TGCAGCGTAGTCTATGATGATCGCTATGGCTACACCTTC.

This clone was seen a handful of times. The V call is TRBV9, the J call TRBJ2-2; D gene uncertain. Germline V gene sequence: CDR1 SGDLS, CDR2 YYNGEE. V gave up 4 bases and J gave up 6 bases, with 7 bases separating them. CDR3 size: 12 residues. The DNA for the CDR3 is TGTGCCAGCAGCATAGGGTCCGGGGAGCTGTTTTTT. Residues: CASSIGSGELFF.

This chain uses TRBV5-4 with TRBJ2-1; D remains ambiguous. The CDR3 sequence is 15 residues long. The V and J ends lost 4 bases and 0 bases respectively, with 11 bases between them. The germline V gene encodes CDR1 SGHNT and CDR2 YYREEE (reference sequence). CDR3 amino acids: CASSEGSLSYNEQFF. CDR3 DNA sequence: TGTGCCAGCAGCGAAGGGTCGCTCTCCTACAATGAGCAGTTCTTC.

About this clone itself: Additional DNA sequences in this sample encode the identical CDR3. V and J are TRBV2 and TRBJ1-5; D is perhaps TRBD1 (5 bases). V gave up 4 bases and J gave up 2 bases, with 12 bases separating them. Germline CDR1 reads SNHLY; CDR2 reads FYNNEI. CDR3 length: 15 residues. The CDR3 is CASSGRVGGNQPQHF. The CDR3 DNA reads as TGTGCCAGCAGTGGGAGGGTGGGGGGCAATCAGCCCCAGCATTTT. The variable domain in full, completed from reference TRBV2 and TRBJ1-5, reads EPEVTQTPSHQVTQMGQEVILRCVPISNHLYFYWYRQILGQKVEFLVSFYNNEISEKSEIFDDQFSVERPDGSNFTLKIRSTKLEDSAMYFCASSGRVGGNQPQHFGDGTRLSIL.

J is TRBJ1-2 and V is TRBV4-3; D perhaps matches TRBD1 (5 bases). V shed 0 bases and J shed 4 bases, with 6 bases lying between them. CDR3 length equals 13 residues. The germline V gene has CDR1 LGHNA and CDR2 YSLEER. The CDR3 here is CASSQDDSYGYTF. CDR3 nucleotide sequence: TGCGCCAGCAGCCAAGACGACAGCTATGGCTACACCTTC.